Following are 12 T cell receptor beta chains from one sample sequenced in a study of shared clonotypes between healthy human individuals. Naive CD8 cells comprised CD45RO-negative, CCR7-positively selected cells, excluding terminally differentiated effector memory CD45RA+ cells. The protocol was immunoSEQ multiplex PCR, while the TCRdb copy is restricted to in-frame clones and leaves out a portion. The table has hundreds of thousands of clones, approximately 96% seen once; the top ten hold roughly 0.1%. Material for sequencing was naive CD8+ T cells sorted from blood. The source is a woman between 25 and 40 years old in good health.

This chain joins TRBV4-1 and TRBJ2-1; 8 bases are a match to TRBD2. The germline CDR1 and CDR2 sequences are MGHRA and YSYEKL. CDR3 length: 15 residues. Trimming took 1 base from V and 9 from J; bases not matched to a gene: 8. Here the CDR3 DNA reads TGCGCCAGCAGCCAAGCCCCCAGAGCGGGAGTTGAGCAGTTCTTC. Translation gives CASSQAPRAGVEQFF.

In regard to this clone: One end of the junction is discordant with germline, which a read error may explain. The sample holds other DNA sequences that translate to the same CDR3. The chain has TRBV10-3 and TRBJ2-7; 7 bases match TRBD1. CDR1 and CDR2 from the germline V gene are ENHRY and SYGVKD. There are 16 residues in the CDR3. In DNA form, the CDR3 reads TGTGCCATCAGTGATCCTCCGAACAGGGGCAGCTACGAGCAGTACTTT. Amino acid sequence: CAISDPPNRGSYEQYF.

DNA of the CDR3: TGTGCCAGCAGTTTATATGACGGGGGAATCGACTACGAGCAGTACTTC. Protein: CASSLYDGGIDYEQYF. This rearrangement joins TRBV28 to TRBJ2-7; perhaps TRBD2 as D (6 bases). V was trimmed by 1 base and J by 3 bases, leaving 16 bases between them. Germline CDR1 MDHEN, CDR2 SYDVKM. CDR3 length equals 16 residues.

This chain uses TRBV25-1 with TRBJ2-2; possible D gene TRBD1, 5 bases. CDR3 size: 14 residues. CDR1 MGHDK and CDR2 SYGVNS come from the germline V gene. The CDR3 nucleotides are TGTGACCGTTGGGGCCACGAGGTAACCGGGGAGCTGTTTTTT. Amino acid sequence: CDRWGHEVTGELFF.

The chain employs TRBV5-6 and TRBJ2-5; the D gene could be TRBD1 or TRBD2 (6 bases each). Trimming pared 3 bases from V and 5 bases from J, leaving 17 bases between. The germline gives CDR1 SGHDT, CDR2 YYEEEE. CDR3 length equals 15 residues. This chain's CDR3 is CASSWTTGMGETQYF. For the CDR3, the DNA is TGTGCCAGCAGCTGGACTACAGGGATGGGGGAGACCCAGTACTTC.

For this clone: This CDR3 is also generated by other DNA sequences in the sample. The DNA of the CDR3 is TGTGCCAGCAGTTTATATTCCTACAATGAGCAGTTCTTC. Encoded protein: CASSLYSYNEQFF. The chain combines TRBV27 with TRBJ2-1; D remains unclear. CDR1 is MNHEY, CDR2 SMNVEV, per germline (reference sequence). There are 13 residues in the CDR3. The ends were cut back, 1 base at V and 1 base at J, with 2 bases in the middle.

The rearrangement joins TRBV7-2 to TRBJ1-3; D uncertain. Trimming removed 2 bases from V and 3 bases from J, with 14 bases in between. This CDR3 is built from 16 residues. The germline V gene encodes CDR1 SGHTA and CDR2 FQGNSA. The CDR3 loop reads CASSLTVRVRGNTIYF. CDR3 sequence (DNA): TGTGCCAGCAGCTTAACCGTTAGGGTCCGTGGAAACACCATATATTTT.

The chain uses TRBV7-3 and TRBJ2-5; weak D call: TRBD1 (5 bases). Deletions cut 4 bases from V and 3 bases from J, with 36 bases between. CDR3 length: 22 residues. CDR1 SGHTA and CDR2 FQGTGA come from the germline V gene. CDR3 sequence reads: CASSCSFVRVSSPSTQKETQYF. The CDR3 nucleotides are TGTGCCAGCAGCTGTAGCTTCGTCAGGGTTTCTTCTCCCAGTACTCAGAAAGAGACCCAGTACTTC.

Details on this clone: Other DNA sequences in this specimen translate into the identical CDR3. V gene TRBV6-5 combines with J gene TRBJ2-7; no clear D gene. The CDR3 has 14 residues. Germline CDR1 is MNHEY and CDR2 is SVGAGI. Between the trimmed V and J ends, which lost 0 bases and 1 base, there was a span of 7 bases. CDR3 nucleotide sequence: TGTGCCAGCAGTTACTCGGGCCTTTCCTACGAGCAGTACTTC. Translated, it gives CASSYSGLSYEQYF.

Written as DNA, the CDR3 is TGTGCCAGCAGCGCCCAACTAAACAGGGAAACTAATGAAAAACTGTTTTTT. Its translation: CASSAQLNRETNEKLFF. The chain combines TRBV7-9 with TRBJ1-4; TRBD1 might be the D (6 bases). The CDR3 length is 17 residues. Germline lookup yields CDR1 SEHNR and CDR2 FQNEAQ (reference sequence). V lost 5 bases and J lost 1, with 17 bases in between.

This clone was detected once. The chain couples TRBV29-1 to TRBJ1-1; 7 nucleotides line up with TRBD1. CDR1 SQVTM and CDR2 ANQGSEA come from the germline V gene. The CDR3 spans 15 residues. J gave up 13 bases and V 4 bases, and 21 bases lay outside the gene matches. The CDR3 sequence: CSVVRPTDRGGGGFF. CDR3 DNA sequence: TGCAGCGTTGTGAGACCCACGGATAGAGGGGGCGGAGGTTTCTTT.

This rearrangement joins TRBV27 to TRBJ2-1; TRBD2 aligns across 12 bases. The CDR3 contains 16 residues. J gave up 8 bases and V 3 bases, and 8 bases lay outside the gene matches. CDR1 MNHEY and CDR2 SMNVEV come from the germline V gene (reference sequence). CDR3 bases: TGTGCCAGCAGTTTCCTTCTAGCGGGAGGGACCCATGAGCAGTTCTTC. It codes for CASSFLLAGGTHEQFF.